This T cell receptor beta chain was observed in a study of cytomegalovirus exposure and HLA in healthy donors. Study observations and caveats: Cytomegalovirus association was assigned to some 160 TCR beta chains.

Only in-frame clones appear in the TCRdb table, and some are missing; sequencing was by immunoSEQ multiplex PCR. The sample yields some 130,000 clones, approximately 84% seen once. Remarks on this clone: Its antigen is undetermined.

Germline CDR1 is SGHTA and CDR2 is FQGTGA. This CDR3 has 15 amino acids. Trimming removed 5 bases from V and 4 bases from J, with 17 bases in between. V and J are TRBV7-3 and TRBJ1-2, with D perhaps TRBD1 (5 bases). This TCR came from a man aged 30 to 39 in good health and CMV-seropositive. Material: PBMCs. CDR3 in DNA: TGTGCCAGCAGCCCTGGGCAGGGATTGAGCTATGGCTACACCTTC. Translation: CASSPGQGLSYGYTF.